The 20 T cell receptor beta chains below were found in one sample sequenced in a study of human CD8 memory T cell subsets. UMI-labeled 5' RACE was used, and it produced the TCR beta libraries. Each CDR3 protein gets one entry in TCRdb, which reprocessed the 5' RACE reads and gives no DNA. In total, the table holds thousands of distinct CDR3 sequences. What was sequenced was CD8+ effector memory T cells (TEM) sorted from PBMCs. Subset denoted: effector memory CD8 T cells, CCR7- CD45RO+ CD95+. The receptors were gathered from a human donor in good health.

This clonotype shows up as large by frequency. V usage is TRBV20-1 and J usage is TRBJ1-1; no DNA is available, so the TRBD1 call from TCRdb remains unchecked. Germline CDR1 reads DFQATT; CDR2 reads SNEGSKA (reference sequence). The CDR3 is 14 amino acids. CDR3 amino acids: CSARVPGDLAEAFF.

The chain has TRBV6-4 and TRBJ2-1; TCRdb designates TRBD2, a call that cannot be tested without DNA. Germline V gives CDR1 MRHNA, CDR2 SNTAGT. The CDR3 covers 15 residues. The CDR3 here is CASSAGTSGNDEQFF.

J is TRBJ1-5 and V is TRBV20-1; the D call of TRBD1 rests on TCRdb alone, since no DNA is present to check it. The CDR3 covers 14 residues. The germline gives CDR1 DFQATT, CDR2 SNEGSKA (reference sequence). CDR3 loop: CSAGGDRGGQPQHF.

CDR3 in amino acids: CASSQSGPASGGDYEQYF. The rearrangement uses TRBV4-3 and TRBJ2-7; TCRdb calls TRBD2, which cannot be checked without DNA. Per germline, CDR1 LGHNA and CDR2 YSLEER. The CDR3 is made up of 18 amino acids.

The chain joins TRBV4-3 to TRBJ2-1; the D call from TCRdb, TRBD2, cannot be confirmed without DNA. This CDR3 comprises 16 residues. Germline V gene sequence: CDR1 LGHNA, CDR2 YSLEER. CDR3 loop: CASSQDYGGAVDEQFF.

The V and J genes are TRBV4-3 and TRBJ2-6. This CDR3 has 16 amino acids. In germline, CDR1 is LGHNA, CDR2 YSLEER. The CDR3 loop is CASSFDMSSGANVLTF.

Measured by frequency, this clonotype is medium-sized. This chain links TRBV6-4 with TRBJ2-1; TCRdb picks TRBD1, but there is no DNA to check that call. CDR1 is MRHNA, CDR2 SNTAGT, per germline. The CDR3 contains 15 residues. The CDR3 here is CASSDSQGAGNEQFF.

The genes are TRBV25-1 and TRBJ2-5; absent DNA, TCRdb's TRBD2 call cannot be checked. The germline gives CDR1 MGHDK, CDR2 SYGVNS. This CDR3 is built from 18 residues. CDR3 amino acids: CASNGRSRSGRAEETQYF.

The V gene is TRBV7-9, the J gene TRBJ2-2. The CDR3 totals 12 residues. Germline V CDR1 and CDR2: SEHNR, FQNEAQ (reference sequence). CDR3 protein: CASSIRTGELFF.

The CDR3 here is CASSYRDTYEQYF. The chain combines TRBV6-6 with TRBJ2-7; TCRdb designates TRBD1, a call that cannot be tested without DNA. The CDR3 is made up of 13 amino acids. Germline V gene lookup returns CDR1 MNHNY and CDR2 SVGAGI (reference sequence).

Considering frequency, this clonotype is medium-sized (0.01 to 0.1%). CDR3 sequence: CAISEVAEDNYGYTF. This sequence joins TRBV10-3 and TRBJ1-2. This CDR3 has 15 amino acids. The germline gives CDR1 ENHRY, CDR2 SYGVKD.

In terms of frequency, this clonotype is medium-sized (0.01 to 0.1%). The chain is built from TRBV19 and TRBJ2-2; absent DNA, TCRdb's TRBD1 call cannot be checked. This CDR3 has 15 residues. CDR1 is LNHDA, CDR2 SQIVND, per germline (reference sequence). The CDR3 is CASSILGQTTGELFF.

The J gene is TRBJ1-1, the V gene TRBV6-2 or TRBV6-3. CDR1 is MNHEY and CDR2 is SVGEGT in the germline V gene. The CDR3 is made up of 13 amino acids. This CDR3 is CASNWESDTEAFF.

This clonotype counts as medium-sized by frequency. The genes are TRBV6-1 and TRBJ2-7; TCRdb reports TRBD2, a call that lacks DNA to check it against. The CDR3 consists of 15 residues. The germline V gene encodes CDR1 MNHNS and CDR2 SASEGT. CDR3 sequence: CASSEVGGGNYEQYF.

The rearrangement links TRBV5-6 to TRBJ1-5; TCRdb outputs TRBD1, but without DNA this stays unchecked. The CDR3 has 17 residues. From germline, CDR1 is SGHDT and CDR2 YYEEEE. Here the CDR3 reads CASSSYSQGHGNQPQHF.

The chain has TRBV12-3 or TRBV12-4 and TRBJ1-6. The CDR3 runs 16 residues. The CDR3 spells CASSSNTDPYNSPLHF.

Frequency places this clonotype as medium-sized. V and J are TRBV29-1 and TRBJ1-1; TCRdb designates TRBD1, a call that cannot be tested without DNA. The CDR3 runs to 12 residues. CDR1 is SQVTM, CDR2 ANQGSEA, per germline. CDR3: CSGMGLHTEAFF.

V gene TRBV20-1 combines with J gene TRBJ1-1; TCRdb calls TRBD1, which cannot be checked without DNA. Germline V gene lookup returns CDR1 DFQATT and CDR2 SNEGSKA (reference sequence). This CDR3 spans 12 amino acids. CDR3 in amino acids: CSALQGDTEAFF.

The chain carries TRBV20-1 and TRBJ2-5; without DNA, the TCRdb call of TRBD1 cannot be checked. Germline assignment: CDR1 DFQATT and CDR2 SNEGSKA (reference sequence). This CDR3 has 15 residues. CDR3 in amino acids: CSASPPGQGAETQYF.

The CDR3 reads CASSQAASGGSYEQYF. The chain uses TRBV4-1 and TRBJ2-7; TCRdb reports TRBD2, a call that lacks DNA to check it against. The CDR3 is 16 residues long. Looked up from germline, CDR1 is MGHRA and CDR2 is YSYEKL.